This is a list of T cell receptor beta chains from one sample in a study of PD-1 blockade in classical Hodgkin lymphoma. Data came from immunoSEQ multiplex PCR; TCRdb stores just in-frame clones and leaves some out. The table lists roughly 17,000 clones, about nine tenths of them singletons. Sequencing used peripheral blood mononuclear cells (PBMCs). Receptors were obtained from a human donor with classical Hodgkin lymphoma. Each CDR3 is given without its conserved first and last residue.

v_call	cdr3_length	j_call	cdr3_aa
TRBV5-1	11	TRBJ2-7	ASSTGFSYEQY
TRBV29-1	8	TRBJ2-1	SARYDEQF
TRBV27	14	TRBJ1-1	ASSLELGGLGSEAF
TRBV19	13	TRBJ2-7	ASSYRDRGLYEQY
TRBV19	18	TRBJ2-1	ASSIDTGLAGGRSYNEQF
TRBV27	12	TRBJ2-5	ASRAYPRQETQY
TRBV7-2	13	TRBJ2-2	ASSAKRGTTGELF
TRBV9	12	TRBJ1-1	ASSPGQGTTEAF
TRBV10-3	12	TRBJ1-1	AISDRTLNTEAF
TRBV2	12	TRBJ1-6	ASRVTGVKSPLH
TRBV6-5	11	TRBJ2-1	ASRLQGREAQF
TRBV2	13	TRBJ2-3	ASRGGSYSTDTQY
TRBV29-1	9	TRBJ2-1	SVDRGYEQF
TRBV6-1	11	TRBJ1-4	ASSASGTGKLF
TRBV2	12	TRBJ1-1	ASGGRGLNTEAF
TRBV6-4	13	TRBJ2-1	ASSDWDRGVNEQF
TRBV18	12	TRBJ2-1	ASSPSNAYNEQF
TRBV28	12	TRBJ2-7	ASSSNRPSYEQY
TRBV7-2	14	TRBJ2-5	ASSLLGGTVQETQY
TRBV7-2	12	TRBJ1-1	ASSLRGARTEAF
TRBV9	12	TRBJ1-1	ASSQKMGNTEAF
TRBV7-9	13	TRBJ2-5	ASSLDQGGQETQY
TRBV19	14	TRBJ1-4	ASSMGGRTTNEKLF
TRBV28	13	TRBJ2-1	ASSLGGRVYNEQF
TRBV2	13	TRBJ1-5	ASTFGPGGNQPQH
TRBV11-2	15	TRBJ1-1	ASSARSGEWENTEAF
TRBV30	14	TRBJ1-3	AWSVRQGISGNTIY
TRBV7-2	16	TRBJ2-6	ASSLTSPRGTGANVLT
TRBV7-2	13	TRBJ2-7	ASSKTSGRIGEQY
TRBV7-7	13	TRBJ2-7	ASSPGLAETYEQY
TRBV15	13	TRBJ2-1	ATSRDGSERNEQF
TRBV2	9	TRBJ2-1	ASSPTNEQF
TRBV5-1	13	TRBJ2-3	ASSSRGGRTDTQY
TRBV27	12	TRBJ1-2	ASTPAGAGYGYT
TRBV27	15	TRBJ2-2	ASSFRGTSGRARELF
TRBV19	11	TRBJ2-5	ASSPTGQETQY
TRBV10-3	11	TRBJ2-3	AISEPTGVAQY
TRBV20-1	9	TRBJ1-5	SAGGKQPQH
TRBV6-5	13	TRBJ1-1	ASSYSSGMNTEAF
TRBV5-1	13	TRBJ2-1	ASSLGQGAWDEQF
TRBV4-1	13	TRBJ2-7	ASSRAGTGEREQY
TRBV19	16	TRBJ1-2	ASSIDRSTGTGRGGYT
TRBV7-2	13	TRBJ1-1	ASSEDLGGSTEAF
TRBV6-1	14	TRBJ1-5	ASSEGVRAGNQPQH
TRBV7-2	12	TRBJ1-4	ASSRQGGSEKLF
TRBV5-1	13	TRBJ1-1	ASSLTQVPNTEAF
TRBV11-2	11	TRBJ2-5	ASSLGSVGTQY